This paragraph covers one T cell receptor beta chain sequence. Its antigen is unidentified. The data derive from a study of CD8 T cells in Susac syndrome. CDR1 and CDR2 (germline): KGHSH, LQKENI. The V gene end was trimmed by 2 bases and the J gene end by 6 bases; junction bases not matched to a gene: 9. The CDR3 totals 16 residues. Study results and caveats: As the study acknowledged, the number of individuals in its TCR sequencing and HLA analysis was relatively small.

When the RNA was reverse transcribed, random hexamers were used with an input of about 0.45 to 1 ug. An immunoSEQ multiplex PCR generated amplified TCR beta CDR3 products spanning 54 Vbeta and 13 Jbeta. TCRdb reprocessed the immunoSEQ multiplex PCR reads via MiXCR and lists one record per CDR3 protein. The sample has a few hundred thousand distinct CDR3 sequences, approximately 85% seen once. Peripheral blood CD8+ and CD4+ T cells were profiled by TCR beta sequencing. Negative magnetic isolation gave CD8+ and CD4+ cells; FACS enriched CD8+ TEMRA. This chain uses TRBV18 with TRBJ2-1; TRBD2 agrees at 8 bases. Sequenced input: CD8+ T cells from PBMCs. The receptor was derived from a human donor with multiple sclerosis. The CDR3 sequence is CASSPAPGLEGNEQFF. The CDR3, as DNA: TGTGCCAGCTCACCAGCACCGGGACTAGAGGGCAATGAGCAGTTCTTC. Full variable domain (outside the CDR3, taken from reference TRBV18 and TRBJ2-1): NAGVMQNPRHLVRRRGQEARLRCSPMKGHSHVYWYRQLPEEGLKFMVYLQKENIIDESGMPKERFSAEFPKEGPSILRIQQVVRGDSAAYFCASSPAPGLEGNEQFFGPGTRLTVL.